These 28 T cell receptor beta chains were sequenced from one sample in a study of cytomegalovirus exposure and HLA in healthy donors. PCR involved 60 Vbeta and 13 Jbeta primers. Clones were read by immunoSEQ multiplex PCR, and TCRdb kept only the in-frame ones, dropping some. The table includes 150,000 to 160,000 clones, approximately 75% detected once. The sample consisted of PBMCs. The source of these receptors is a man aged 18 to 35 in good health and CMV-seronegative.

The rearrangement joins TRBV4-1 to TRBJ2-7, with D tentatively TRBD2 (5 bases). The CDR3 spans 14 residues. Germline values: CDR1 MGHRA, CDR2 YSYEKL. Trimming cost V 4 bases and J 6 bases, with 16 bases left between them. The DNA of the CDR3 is TGCGCCAGCAGCCCTTACTCCGGGATCGGCGAGCAGTACTTC. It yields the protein CASSPYSGIGEQYF.

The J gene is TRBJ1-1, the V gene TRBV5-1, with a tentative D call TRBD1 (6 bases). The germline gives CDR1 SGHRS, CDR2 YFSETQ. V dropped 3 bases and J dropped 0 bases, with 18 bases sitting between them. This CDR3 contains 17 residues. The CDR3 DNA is TGCGCCAGCAGCTCACCACAGGGATCGGCAATGAACACTGAAGCTTTCTTT. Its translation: CASSSPQGSAMNTEAFF.

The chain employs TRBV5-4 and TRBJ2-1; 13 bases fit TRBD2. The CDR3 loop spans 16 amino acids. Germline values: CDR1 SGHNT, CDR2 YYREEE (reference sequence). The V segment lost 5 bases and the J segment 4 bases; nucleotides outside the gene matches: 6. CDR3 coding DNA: TGTGCCAGCAGTTTTGGACTAGCGGGGGAATACAATGAGCAGTTCTTC. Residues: CASSFGLAGEYNEQFF.

The CDR3 coding sequence is TGTGCCAGCAGCCCAACAGGGAAGCGCTACACCTTC. The encoded protein is CASSPTGKRYTF. The gene calls are TRBV11-2 and TRBJ1-2, with D perhaps TRBD1 (6 bases). Germline V gives CDR1 SGHAT, CDR2 FQNNGV. The V end was cut by 5 bases, the J end by 9 bases, with 13 bases between. CDR3 length equals 12 residues.

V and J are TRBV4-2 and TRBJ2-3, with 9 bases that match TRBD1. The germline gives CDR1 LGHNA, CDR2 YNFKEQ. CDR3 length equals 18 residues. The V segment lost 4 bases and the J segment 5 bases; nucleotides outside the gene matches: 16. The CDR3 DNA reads TGTGCCAGCAGCCGCATCGGGGGACAGGGATCGGGTGAAGATACGCAGTATTTT. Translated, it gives CASSRIGGQGSGEDTQYF.

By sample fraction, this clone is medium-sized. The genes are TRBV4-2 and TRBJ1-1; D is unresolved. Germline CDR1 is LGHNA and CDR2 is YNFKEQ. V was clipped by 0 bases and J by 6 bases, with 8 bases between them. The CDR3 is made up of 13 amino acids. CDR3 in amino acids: CASSQDLLAEAFF. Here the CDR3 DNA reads TGTGCCAGCAGCCAAGATCTACTCGCTGAAGCTTTCTTT.

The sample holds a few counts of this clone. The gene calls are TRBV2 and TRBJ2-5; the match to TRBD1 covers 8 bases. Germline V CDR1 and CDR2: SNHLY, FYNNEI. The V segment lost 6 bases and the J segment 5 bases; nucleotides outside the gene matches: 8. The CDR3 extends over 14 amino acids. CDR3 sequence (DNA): TGTGCCAGCAGAAACGGACAGGGTGAGGAGACCCAGTACTTC. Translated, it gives CASRNGQGEETQYF.

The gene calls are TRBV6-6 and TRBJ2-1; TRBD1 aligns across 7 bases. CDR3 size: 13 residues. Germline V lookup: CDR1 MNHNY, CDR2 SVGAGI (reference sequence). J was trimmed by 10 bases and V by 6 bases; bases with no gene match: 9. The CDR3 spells CASRNRDSVEQFF. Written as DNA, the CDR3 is TGTGCCAGCAGGAACCGGGACAGCGTGGAGCAGTTCTTC.

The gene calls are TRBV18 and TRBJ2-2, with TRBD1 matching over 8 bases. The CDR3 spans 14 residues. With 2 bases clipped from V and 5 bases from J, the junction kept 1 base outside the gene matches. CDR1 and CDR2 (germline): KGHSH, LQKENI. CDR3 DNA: TGTGCCAGCTCACCAGGGGACAGGACCGGGGAGCTGTTTTTT. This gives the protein CASSPGDRTGELFF.

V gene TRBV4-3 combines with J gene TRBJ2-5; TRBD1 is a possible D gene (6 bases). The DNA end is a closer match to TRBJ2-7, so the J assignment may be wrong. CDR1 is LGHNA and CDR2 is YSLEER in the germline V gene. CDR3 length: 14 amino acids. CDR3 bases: TGCGCCAGCAGCCAAGAGAGGGGGTCCTACGAGCAGTACTTC. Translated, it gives CASSQERGSYEQYF.

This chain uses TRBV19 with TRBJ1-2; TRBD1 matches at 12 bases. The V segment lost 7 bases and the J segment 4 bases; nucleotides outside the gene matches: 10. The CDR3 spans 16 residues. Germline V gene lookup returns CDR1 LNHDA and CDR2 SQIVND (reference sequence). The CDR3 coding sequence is TGTGCCAGTAATTGGGACAGGGGGCTGGGAAGCTATGGCTACACCTTC. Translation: CASNWDRGLGSYGYTF.

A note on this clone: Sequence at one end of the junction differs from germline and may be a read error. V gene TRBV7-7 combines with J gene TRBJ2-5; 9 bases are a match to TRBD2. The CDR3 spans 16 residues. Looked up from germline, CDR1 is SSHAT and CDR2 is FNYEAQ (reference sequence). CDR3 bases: TGTGCTAGCAGCCCCGCTAGCGGGAATAAATTCGGGACCCAGTACTTC. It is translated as CASSPASGNKFGTQYF.

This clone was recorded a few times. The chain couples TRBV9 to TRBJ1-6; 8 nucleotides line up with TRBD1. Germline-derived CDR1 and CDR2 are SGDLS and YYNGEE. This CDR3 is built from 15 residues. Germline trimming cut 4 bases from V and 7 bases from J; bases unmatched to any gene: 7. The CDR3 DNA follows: TGTGCCAGCAGCTTAGAGGACAGGGACAATTCACCCCTCCACTTT. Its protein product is CASSLEDRDNSPLHF.

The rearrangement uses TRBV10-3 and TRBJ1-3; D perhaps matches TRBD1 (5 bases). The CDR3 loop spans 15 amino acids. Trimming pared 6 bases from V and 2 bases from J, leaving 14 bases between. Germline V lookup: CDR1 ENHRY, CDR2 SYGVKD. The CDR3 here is CAISFQGGPGNTIYF. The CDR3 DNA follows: TGTGCCATCAGCTTCCAGGGAGGACCTGGAAACACCATATATTTT.

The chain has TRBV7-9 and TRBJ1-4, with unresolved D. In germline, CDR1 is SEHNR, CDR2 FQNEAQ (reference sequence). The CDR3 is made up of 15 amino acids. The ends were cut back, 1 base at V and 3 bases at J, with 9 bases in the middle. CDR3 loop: CASSLERGPNEKLFF. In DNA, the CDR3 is TGTGCCAGCAGCTTAGAGCGCGGGCCTAATGAAAAACTGTTTTTT.

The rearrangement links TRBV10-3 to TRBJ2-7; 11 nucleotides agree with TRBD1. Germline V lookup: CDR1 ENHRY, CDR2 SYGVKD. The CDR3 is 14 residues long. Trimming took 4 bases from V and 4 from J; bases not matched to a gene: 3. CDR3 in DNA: TGTGCCATCAGTGGGACAGGGGGCCCATACGAGCAGTACGTC. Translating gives CAISGTGGPYEQYV.

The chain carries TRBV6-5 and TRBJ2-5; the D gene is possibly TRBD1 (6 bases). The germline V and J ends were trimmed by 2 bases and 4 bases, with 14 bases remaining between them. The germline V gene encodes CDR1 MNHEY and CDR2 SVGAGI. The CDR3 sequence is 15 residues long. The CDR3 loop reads CASSYQDSEGETQYF. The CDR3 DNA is TGTGCCAGCAGTTACCAGGACAGCGAGGGAGAGACCCAGTACTTC.

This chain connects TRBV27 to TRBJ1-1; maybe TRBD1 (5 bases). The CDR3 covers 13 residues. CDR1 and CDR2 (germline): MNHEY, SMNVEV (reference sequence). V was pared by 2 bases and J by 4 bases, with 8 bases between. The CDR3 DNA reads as TGTGCCAGCAGTTTACTAGGGGTCACTGAAGCTTTCTTT. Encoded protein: CASSLLGVTEAFF.

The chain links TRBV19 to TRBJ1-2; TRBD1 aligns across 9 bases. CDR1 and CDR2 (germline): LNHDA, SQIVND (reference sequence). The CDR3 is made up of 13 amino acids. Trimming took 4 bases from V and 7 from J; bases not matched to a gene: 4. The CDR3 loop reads CASSNRDRAGYTF. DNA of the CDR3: TGTGCCAGTAGTAACCGGGACAGGGCTGGCTACACCTTC.

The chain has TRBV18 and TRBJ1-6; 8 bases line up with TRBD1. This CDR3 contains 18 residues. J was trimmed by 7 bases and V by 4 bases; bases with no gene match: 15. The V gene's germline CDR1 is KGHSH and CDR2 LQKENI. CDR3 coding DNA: TGTGCCAGCTCACTACTGTTCCCCCCTACAGGGGGGAATTCACCCCTCCACTTT. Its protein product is CASSLLFPPTGGNSPLHF.

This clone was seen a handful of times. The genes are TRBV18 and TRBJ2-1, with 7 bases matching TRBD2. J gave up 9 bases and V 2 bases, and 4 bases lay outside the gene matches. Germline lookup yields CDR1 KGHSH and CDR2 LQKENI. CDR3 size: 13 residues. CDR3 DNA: TGTGCCAGCTCACCAGGATGGGAGGGTGAGCAGTTCTTC. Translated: CASSPGWEGEQFF.

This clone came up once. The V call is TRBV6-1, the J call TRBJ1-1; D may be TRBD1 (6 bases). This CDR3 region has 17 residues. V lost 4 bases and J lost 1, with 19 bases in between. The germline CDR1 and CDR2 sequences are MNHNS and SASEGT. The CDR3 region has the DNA TGTGCCAGCAGTGTCGGTCCCGGGGAGGGGGAGAACACTGAAGCTTTCTTT. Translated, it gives CASSVGPGEGENTEAFF.

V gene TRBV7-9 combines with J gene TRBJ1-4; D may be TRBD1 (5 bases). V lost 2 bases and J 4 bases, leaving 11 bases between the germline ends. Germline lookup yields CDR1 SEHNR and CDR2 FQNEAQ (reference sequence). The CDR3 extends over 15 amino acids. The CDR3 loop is CASSLLGALNEKLFF. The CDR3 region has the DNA TGTGCCAGCAGCTTACTTGGGGCCCTTAATGAAAAACTGTTTTTT.

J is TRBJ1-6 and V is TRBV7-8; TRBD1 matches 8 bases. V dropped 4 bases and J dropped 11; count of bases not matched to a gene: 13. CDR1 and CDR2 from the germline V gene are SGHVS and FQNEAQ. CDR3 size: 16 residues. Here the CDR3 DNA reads TGTGCCAGCAGCTCTTGGGGCGAGGACAGGGAAGCACCCCTCCACTTT. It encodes CASSSWGEDREAPLHF.

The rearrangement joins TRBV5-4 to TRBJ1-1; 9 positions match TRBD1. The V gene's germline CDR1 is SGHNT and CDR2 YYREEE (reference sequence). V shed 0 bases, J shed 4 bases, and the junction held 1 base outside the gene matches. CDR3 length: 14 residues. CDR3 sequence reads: CASSLVTGGTEAFF. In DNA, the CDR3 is TGTGCCAGCAGCTTGGTGACAGGGGGCACTGAAGCTTTCTTT.

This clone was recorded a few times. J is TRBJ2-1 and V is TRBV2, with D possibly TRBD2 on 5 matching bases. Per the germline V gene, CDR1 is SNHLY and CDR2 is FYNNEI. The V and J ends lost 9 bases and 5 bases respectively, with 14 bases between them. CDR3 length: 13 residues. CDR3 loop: CASNSEQNNEQFF. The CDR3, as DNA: TGTGCCAGTAATAGCGAGCAAAACAATGAGCAGTTCTTC.

CDR3 DNA: TGTGCCAGCAGTGCCACCGGGACTAGCCCCGGGTACAATGAGCAGTTCTTC. This encodes CASSATGTSPGYNEQFF. This chain links TRBV6-1 with TRBJ2-1; TRBD2 agrees at 9 bases. Germline V gene lookup returns CDR1 MNHNS and CDR2 SASEGT. The CDR3 contains 17 residues. Unmatched junction bases numbered 11, after V lost 4 bases and J lost 4 bases.

The CDR3 DNA reads as TGTGCCAGTAGTACCAATCACAGGGGAACGAACACTGAAGCTTTCTTT. Its translation: CASSTNHRGTNTEAFF. V gene TRBV19 combines with J gene TRBJ1-1, with 7 bases lining up with TRBD1. The CDR3 is made up of 16 amino acids. V dropped 4 bases and J dropped 1; count of bases not matched to a gene: 9. From germline, CDR1 is LNHDA and CDR2 SQIVND (reference sequence).